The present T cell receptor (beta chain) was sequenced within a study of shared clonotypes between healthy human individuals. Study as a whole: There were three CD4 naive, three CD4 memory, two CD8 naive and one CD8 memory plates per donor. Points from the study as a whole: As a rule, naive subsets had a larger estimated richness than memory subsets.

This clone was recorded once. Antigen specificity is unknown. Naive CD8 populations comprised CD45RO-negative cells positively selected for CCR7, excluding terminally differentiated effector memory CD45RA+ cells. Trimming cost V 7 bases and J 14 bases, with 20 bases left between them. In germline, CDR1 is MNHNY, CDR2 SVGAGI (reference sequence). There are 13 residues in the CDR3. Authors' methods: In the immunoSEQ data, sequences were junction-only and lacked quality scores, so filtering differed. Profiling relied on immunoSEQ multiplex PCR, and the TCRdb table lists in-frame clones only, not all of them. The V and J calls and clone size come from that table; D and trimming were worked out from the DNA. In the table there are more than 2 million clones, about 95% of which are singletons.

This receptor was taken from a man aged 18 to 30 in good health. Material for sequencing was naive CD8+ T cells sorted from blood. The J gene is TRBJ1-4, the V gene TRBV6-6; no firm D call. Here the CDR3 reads CASTPLASPTLFF. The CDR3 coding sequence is TGTGCCAGCACCCCCTTAGCGAGTCCTACGCTGTTTTTT.